This T cell receptor (beta chain) was found in a study of blood T cell repertoires in COVID-19. This table comes from immunoSEQ multiplex PCR, and its TCRdb copy is limited to in-frame clones, with some not included. The sample carries 180,000 or so clones, approximately 80% recorded once. Trimming removed 0 bases from V and 1 base from J, with 7 bases in between. Germline V CDR1 and CDR2: SGHRS, YFSETQ. The CDR3 runs to 14 residues. The specimen sequenced was PBMCs or T cells enriched from blood (not recorded which). The chain is built from TRBV5-1 and TRBJ1-1; no clear D gene. The source of this sequence is a man in his forties or fifties who had recovered from COVID-19. The CDR3 bases are TGCGCCAGCAGCTTGGACAGTTCGAACACTGAAGCTTTCTTT. This codes for CASSLDSSNTEAFF.